This entry lists 16 T cell receptor beta chains sequenced from one sample in a study of identical twins. TCRdb itself ran the 5' RACE reads through MiXCR, one entry per CDR3 protein. The sample carries about 340,000 distinct CDR3 sequences, 9% to 15% recorded once. Separately, the same data were catalogued under a study of yellow fever vaccine responses in identical twins.

The sequenced sample was CD8+ T cells sorted from blood. The receptor source for this set is a young woman in good health.

This clonotype was detected only a few times. This rearrangement joins TRBV6-1 to TRBJ2-1, with TRBD2 matching over 10 bases. V dropped 6 bases and J dropped 5; count of bases not matched to a gene: 7. The CDR3 runs to 15 residues. CDR1 and CDR2 from the germline V gene are MNHNS and SASEGT. The chain's CDR3 is CASSPSGSRHNEQFF. Written as DNA, the CDR3 is TGTGCCAGCAGCCCTAGCGGGAGTCGACACAATGAGCAGTTCTTC.

This clonotype was recorded at least ten times. The V call is TRBV7-2, the J call TRBJ1-2; D remains ambiguous. This CDR3 comprises 12 residues. The V and J ends lost 3 bases and 6 bases respectively, with 8 bases between them. Per germline, CDR1 SGHTA and CDR2 FQGNSA. The CDR3 loop is CASSFGGDGYTF. The CDR3 nucleotides are TGTGCCAGCAGCTTTGGCGGGGATGGCTACACCTTC.

This clonotype was observed a handful of times. This sequence joins TRBV29-1 and TRBJ1-4; D call uncertain. The CDR3 totals 12 residues. Trimming took 5 bases from V and 4 from J, leaving 8 bases between them. The germline CDR1 and CDR2 sequences are SQVTM and ANQGSEA. CDR3 loop: CSVRRNNEKLFF. The CDR3 DNA follows: TGCAGCGTTCGCCGGAATAATGAAAAACTGTTTTTT.

The rearrangement uses TRBV27 and TRBJ2-2; 8 bases line up with TRBD2. Trimming took 5 bases from V and 1 from J; bases not matched to a gene: 6. This CDR3 is 16 amino acids long. Germline assignment: CDR1 MNHEY and CDR2 SMNVEV (reference sequence). The chain's CDR3 is CASSEWLAGNTGELFF. CDR3 DNA sequence: TGTGCCAGCAGTGAATGGCTAGCGGGGAACACCGGGGAGCTGTTTTTT.

This clonotype was seen a handful of times. The chain has TRBV3-1 and TRBJ1-1, with a possible D match to TRBD1 (6 bases). V was clipped by 1 base and J by 3 bases, with 21 bases between them. Germline CDR1 and CDR2: LGHDT and YNNKEL (reference sequence). The CDR3 covers 18 residues. The CDR3, as DNA: TGTGCCAGCAGCCAAGTTAGTTTTTACGGGGGGCGCGACACTGAAGCTTTCTTT. Translating gives CASSQVSFYGGRDTEAFF.

This chain's CDR3 is CASSSVEYEQFF. The CDR3 DNA reads TGTGCCAGCAGCTCGGTGGAGTATGAGCAGTTCTTC. The chain recombines TRBV7-9 with TRBJ2-1, with D hard to call. CDR1 and CDR2 (germline): SEHNR, FQNEAQ (reference sequence). The CDR3 consists of 12 residues. V was trimmed by 4 bases and J by 8 bases, leaving 9 bases between them.

This clonotype appeared many times. V and J are TRBV7-9 and TRBJ1-1; D is uncertain. In germline, CDR1 is SEHNR, CDR2 FQNEAQ (reference sequence). V lost 2 bases and J lost 4, with 11 bases in between. There are 14 residues in the CDR3. CDR3 nucleotide sequence: TGTGCCAGCAGCTTAAAAACCCGCCCCACTGAAGCTTTCTTT. This encodes CASSLKTRPTEAFF.

This clonotype occurred a few times. The rearrangement uses TRBV27 and TRBJ2-7, with D possibly being TRBD2 (5 bases). V was cut by 1 base and J by 4 bases, with 14 bases left in between. The CDR3 totals 15 residues. The V gene's germline CDR1 is MNHEY and CDR2 SMNVEV (reference sequence). The CDR3 DNA reads as TGTGCCAGCAGTTTATGGAACGGAGTAGCGTACGAGCAGTACTTC. It codes for CASSLWNGVAYEQYF.

This chain joins TRBV20-1 and TRBJ2-4; D unresolved. The germline V gene has CDR1 DFQATT and CDR2 SNEGSKA (reference sequence). Deletions cut 0 bases from V and 7 bases from J, with 7 bases between. The CDR3 is made up of 12 amino acids. In DNA form, the CDR3 reads TGCAGTGCTAGAGATACGGAGAACATTCAGTACTTC. Translating it yields CSARDTENIQYF.

CDR3 nucleotides: TGTGCCAGCAGCTCCGGGACAGGGAATTACGAGCAGTACTTC. Translating it yields CASSSGTGNYEQYF. The chain carries TRBV11-1 and TRBJ2-7, with 9 bases aligning to TRBD1. The V and J ends lost 4 bases and 4 bases, in that order; junction bases with no gene match: 5. This CDR3 is 14 amino acids long. Germline loops: CDR1 SGHAT, CDR2 FQDESV (reference sequence).

The rearrangement joins TRBV7-9 to TRBJ2-7; the D gene is possibly TRBD1 (5 bases). V was clipped by 5 bases and J by 3 bases, with 23 bases between them. CDR1 is SEHNR, CDR2 FQNEAQ, per germline (reference sequence). This CDR3 has 17 residues. CDR3 loop: CASSAGPTDRTGYEQYF. DNA of the CDR3: TGTGCCAGCAGCGCAGGGCCCACCGATCGAACTGGCTACGAGCAGTACTTC. Filled out from reference TRBV7-9 and TRBJ2-7, the complete variable domain reads DTGVSQNPRHKITKRGQNVTFRCDPISEHNRLYWYRQTLGQGPEFLTYFQNEAQLEKSRLLSDRFSAERPKGSFSTLEIQRTEQGDSAMYLCASSAGPTDRTGYEQYFGPGTRLTVT.

The V gene is TRBV12-3 or TRBV12-4, the J gene TRBJ2-2; 12 bases are a match to TRBD2. The CDR3 contains 17 residues. Trimming removed 2 bases from V and 8 bases from J; junction bases left unmatched: 9. CDR3 sequence reads: CASSLRTSGKTTGELFF. The CDR3 DNA is TGTGCCAGCAGTTTAAGGACTAGCGGGAAAACCACGGGGGAGCTGTTTTTT.

V is TRBV7-2 and J is TRBJ2-3, with D hard to call. Deletions cut 2 bases from V and 0 bases from J, with 9 bases between. The CDR3 sequence is 15 residues long. Germline V gene lookup returns CDR1 SGHTA and CDR2 FQGNSA. Here the CDR3 reads CASSLWASSTDTQYF. DNA for the CDR3: TGTGCCAGCAGCTTATGGGCAAGCAGCACAGATACGCAGTATTTT.

The chain is built from TRBV9 and TRBJ2-7; D is possibly TRBD2 (5 bases). Germline V gene data show CDR1 as SGDLS and CDR2 as YYNGEE. This CDR3 comprises 15 residues. V lost 4 bases and J 2 bases, leaving 16 bases between the germline ends. This CDR3 reads CASSLGPPGAYEQYF. The CDR3 DNA sequence: TGTGCCAGCAGCCTAGGTCCCCCCGGGGCCTACGAGCAGTACTTC. Looking up the rest from reference TRBV9 and TRBJ2-7 gives the full variable domain: DSGVTQTPKHLITATGQRVTLRCSPRSGDLSVYWYQQSLDQGLQFLIQYYNGEERAKGNILERFSAQQFPDLHSELNLSSLELGDSALYFCASSLGPPGAYEQYFGPGTRLTVT.

This clonotype was seen more than once but under ten times. The chain carries TRBV7-3 and TRBJ2-1; TRBD2 aligns across 12 bases. Germline trimming cut 5 bases from V and 6 bases from J; bases unmatched to any gene: 5. Germline V gene sequence: CDR1 SGHTA, CDR2 FQGTGA. The CDR3 has 15 residues. The CDR3 DNA reads as TGTGCCAGCAGCGTATCTAGCGGGAGGGCCAATGAGCAGTTCTTC. Protein sequence: CASSVSSGRANEQFF.

This clonotype was seen ten or more times. The J gene is TRBJ2-1, the V gene TRBV11-2, with no clear D. CDR1 SGHAT and CDR2 FQNNGV come from the germline V gene. The V end was cut by 5 bases, the J end by 5 bases, with 13 bases between. The CDR3 is 14 residues long. CDR3 protein: CASSPTESDNEQFF. In DNA form, the CDR3 reads TGTGCCAGCAGCCCAACAGAGTCCGACAATGAGCAGTTCTTC.